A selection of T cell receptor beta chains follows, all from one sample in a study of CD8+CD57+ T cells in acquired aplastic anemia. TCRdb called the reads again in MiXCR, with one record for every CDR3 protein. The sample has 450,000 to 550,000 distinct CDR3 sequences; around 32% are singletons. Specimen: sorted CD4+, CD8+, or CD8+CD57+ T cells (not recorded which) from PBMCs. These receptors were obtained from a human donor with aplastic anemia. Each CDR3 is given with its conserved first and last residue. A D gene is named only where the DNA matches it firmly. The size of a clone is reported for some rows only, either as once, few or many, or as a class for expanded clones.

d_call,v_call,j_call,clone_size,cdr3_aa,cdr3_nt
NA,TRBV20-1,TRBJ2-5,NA,CSARDDPGPQETQYF,TGCAGTGCTAGAGATGATCCGGGTCCCCAAGAGACCCAGTACTTC
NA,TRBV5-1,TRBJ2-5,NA,CASSLDRGQETQYF,TGCGCCAGCAGCTTGGACCGGGGGCAAGAGACCCAGTACTTC
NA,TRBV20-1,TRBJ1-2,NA,CSARRVPGYTF,TGCAGTGCTCGTCGTGTCCCGGGCTACACCTTC
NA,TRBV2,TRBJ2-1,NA,CASSEMYSHNEQFF,TGTGCCAGCAGTGAGATGTATTCACACAATGAGCAGTTCTTC
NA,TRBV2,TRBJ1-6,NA,CARQVAGHNSPLHF,TGTGCTAGACAGGTCGCTGGGCATAATTCACCCCTCCACTTT
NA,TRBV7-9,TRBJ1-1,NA,CASSPFTTEAFF,TGTGCCAGCAGCCCCTTCACAACTGAAGCTTTCTTT
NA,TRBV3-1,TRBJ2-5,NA,CASSQVGVLETQYF,TGTGCCAGCAGCCAAGTAGGAGTCTTGGAGACCCAGTACTTC
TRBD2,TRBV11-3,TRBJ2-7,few,CASSLERGESYEQYF,TGTGCCAGCAGCTTAGAGCGGGGGGAAAGCTACGAGCAGTACTTC
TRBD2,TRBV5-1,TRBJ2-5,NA,CASSLLAGGLLETQYF,TGCGCCAGCAGCTTACTAGCGGGGGGGTTATTGGAGACCCAGTACTTC
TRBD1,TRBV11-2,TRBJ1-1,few,CASSPRQGSMNTEAFF,TGTGCCAGCAGCCCTCGACAGGGGTCGATGAACACTGAAGCTTTCTTT
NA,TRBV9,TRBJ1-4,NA,CASSVGLSVEKLFF,TGTGCCAGCAGCGTGGGACTTAGTGTCGAAAAACTGTTTTTT
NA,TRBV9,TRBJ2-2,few,CASSALDRSTGELFF,TGTGCCAGCAGCGCCTTAGACAGATCCACCGGGGAGCTGTTTTTT
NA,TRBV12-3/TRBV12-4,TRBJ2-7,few,CASRRVTGEQYF,TGTGCCAGCAGAAGGGTGACTGGCGAGCAGTACTTC
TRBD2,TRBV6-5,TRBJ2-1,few,CASSYTSGDNEQFF,TGTGCCAGCAGTTACACTAGCGGGGACAATGAGCAGTTCTTC
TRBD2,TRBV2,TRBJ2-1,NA,CASSPTSGRENEQFF,TGTGCCAGCAGCCCGACTAGCGGGAGGGAAAATGAGCAGTTCTTC
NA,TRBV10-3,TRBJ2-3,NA,CASSEAPLQTDTQYF,TGTGCCAGCAGTGAAGCTCCCCTACAGACAGATACGCAGTATTTT
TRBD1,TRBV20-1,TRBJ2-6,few,CSATDRANSGANVLTF,TGCAGTGCGACCGACAGGGCAAACTCTGGGGCCAACGTCCTGACTTTC
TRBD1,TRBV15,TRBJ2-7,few,CATSRPTGTGSYGEQYF,TGTGCCACCAGCAGACCAACCGGGACAGGGAGCTACGGCGAGCAGTACTTC
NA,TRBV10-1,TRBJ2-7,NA,CASNRWDGRYEQYF,TGCGCCAGCAACCGATGGGACGGCCGATACGAGCAGTACTTC
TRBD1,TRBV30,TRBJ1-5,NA,CAWGTDRGYQPQHF,TGTGCCTGGGGTACGGACAGGGGATATCAGCCCCAGCATTTT